This T cell receptor (beta chain) stems from a study of beta chain features in type 1 diabetes. Expressed TCRB transcripts were sequenced after all isolated RNA was converted to cDNA. Sequenced naive, central memory and regulatory T cell samples produced an average of approximately 3.5 million reads. This table comes from immunoSEQ multiplex PCR, and its TCRdb copy is limited to in-frame clones, with some not included. Here the sample spans approximately 120,000 clones, around a sixth being singletons. Study outcomes and limitations: Reduced insertions and increased deletions marked VDJ junctions in type 1 diabetes patients. Patients with Type 1 diabetes showed moderately but significantly shorter TCRB CDR3s in all four CD4+ subsets.

CD4+ cells of the naive, central memory, regulatory and stem cell-like memory types were sorted via CD45RO/CCR7/CD25/CD127/CD95/CD27. This clone was found many times. Antigen unknown. This receptor was obtained from a man younger than 35 with type 1 diabetes. The sequencing sample was made of central memory CD4+ T cells from blood.

The CDR3 DNA reads TGTGCCAGCAGCTTGGCCCAGGTAGCCAAAAACATTCAGTACTTC. Its translation: CASSLAQVAKNIQYF. This chain links TRBV7-9 with TRBJ2-4, with D uncertain. The V end was cut by 3 bases, the J end by 0 bases, with 9 bases between. This CDR3 region has 15 residues. Germline assignment: CDR1 SEHNR and CDR2 FQNEAQ (reference sequence).